A selection of T cell receptor beta chains follows, all from one sample in a study of blood T cells in healthy people across ages. A single record per CDR3 protein comes from TCRdb applying MiXCR to the 5' RACE reads. The sample lists about 1.8 million distinct CDR3 sequences; about 49% were seen once. Sequences were obtained from blood. The receptors were sampled from a woman between 35 and 50 years old in good health. Both conserved end residues are part of each CDR3. A D gene is named only where the DNA matches it firmly. Some rows mark clone size as missing; the rest say once, few, many or name a class of expanded clone.

TRBJ2-5 | few | 16 | TRBV7-2 | TRBD2 | TGTGCCAGCAGCCGAAAGAGCGGGGCAAACGAAGAGACCCAGTACTTC | CASSRKSGANEETQYF
TRBJ1-2 | once | 15 | TRBV21-1 | NA | TGTGCCAGCAGCAAGAGACGATTCGGGGGGAGTGGCTACACCTTC | CASSKRRFGGSGYTF
TRBJ2-1 | many | 16 | TRBV7-9 | NA | TGTGCCAGCAGCTTATCCCTCGCAGGATCCTACAATGAGCAGTTCTTC | CASSLSLAGSYNEQFF
TRBJ1-1 | few | 13 | TRBV12-3/TRBV12-4 | NA | TGTGCCAGCAGTTTGGTCCCAGTTTCTGAAGCTTTCTTT | CASSLVPVSEAFF
TRBJ1-4 | NA | 12 | TRBV29-1 | TRBD1 | TGCAGCGCCCGACAGGGCCCCGAAAAACTGTTTTTT | CSARQGPEKLFF
TRBJ2-7 | NA | 16 | TRBV7-2 | NA | TGTGCCAGCAGCTTAAGCTCTCTAGGTTCCTACAATGAGCAGTACTTC | CASSLSSLGSYNEQYF
TRBJ2-3 | NA | 16 | TRBV7-2 | NA | TGTGCCAGCAGCTTACTCGCCGGGCAGGGAATTGATACGCAGTATTTT | CASSLLAGQGIDTQYF
TRBJ2-1 | NA | 13 | TRBV6-6 | NA | TGTGCCAGCAGTTACCAGAGGATCCGGGAGCAGTTCTTC | CASSYQRIREQFF
TRBJ2-7 | NA | 17 | TRBV11-1 | NA | TGTGCCAGCAGCTCACCGCCGGAACATGCCAACTCCTACGAGCAGTACTTC | CASSSPPEHANSYEQYF
TRBJ1-5 | NA | 13 | TRBV19 | NA | TGTGCCAGTAGTATAGATGTGGGCCAGCCCCAGCATTTT | CASSIDVGQPQHF
TRBJ2-5 | few | 15 | TRBV7-2 | NA | TGTGCCAGCAGGGCCACCGGGACTCCCCAAGAGACCCAGTACTTC | CASRATGTPQETQYF
TRBJ2-5 | NA | 14 | TRBV7-2 | TRBD1 | TGTGCCAGCAGCGGGGACAGGGGGAAAGAGACCCAGTACTTC | CASSGDRGKETQYF
TRBJ2-3 | few | 17 | TRBV5-6 | TRBD2 | TGTGCCAGCAGCCAGCCTTTCGAGCGGGGCAAAGGAGATACGCAGTATTTT | CASSQPFERGKGDTQYF
TRBJ2-6 | NA | 12 | TRBV3-1 | NA | TGTGCCAGCAGGCGGGGACCAGGGGAGCTGACTTTC | CASRRGPGELTF
TRBJ1-2 | NA | 17 | TRBV2 | NA | TGTGCCAGCAGCCCCTTGACTGGACAGAAAGCTAACTATGGCTACACCTTC | CASSPLTGQKANYGYTF
TRBJ2-6 | NA | 11 | TRBV20-1 | NA | TGCACCGCCCCTGGGGCCAACGTCCTGACTTTC | CTAPGANVLTF
TRBJ2-1 | NA | 16 | TRBV7-3 | TRBD2 | TGTGCCAGCAGCTCCACTAGCGGGCATTTAAACAATGAGCAGTTCTTC | CASSSTSGHLNNEQFF
TRBJ1-4 | NA | 14 | TRBV5-6 | NA | TGTGCCAGCAGCGAGCCGGGAAATCCCGTAAAACTGTTTTTT | CASSEPGNPVKLFF
TRBJ2-1 | NA | 13 | TRBV14 | NA | TGTGCCAGCAGCCAGGGACTCATCCCCTCACAGTTCTTC | CASSQGLIPSQFF
TRBJ2-1 | NA | 14 | TRBV20-1 | TRBD1 | TGCAGTGCTAGTAGGACAGGGTCGAGGAATGAGCGGTTCTTC | CSASRTGSRNERFF
TRBJ2-5 | few | 15 | TRBV6-2/TRBV6-3 | TRBD2 | TGTGCCAGCCTTCTGCCGGGACTAGGTCTAAATGAGCAGTACTTC | CASLLPGLGLNEQYF
TRBJ2-3 | once | 13 | TRBV9 | NA | TGTGCCAACAGCGTCGATGTATCAGATACGCAGTATTTT | CANSVDVSDTQYF
TRBJ2-4 | NA | 16 | TRBV6-2/TRBV6-3 | NA | TGTGCCAGCAGTTACTCCTCTTGGGGGGCCAAAAACATTCAGTACTTC | CASSYSSWGAKNIQYF
TRBJ2-1 | few | 13 | TRBV5-1 | TRBD2 | TGCGCCAGCTTAGGTCGGGGGAGGGACGAGCAGTTCTTC | CASLGRGRDEQFF
TRBJ1-1 | NA | 16 | TRBV28 | NA | TGTGCCAGCAGTGCGCCCCTCGGCACATCGAACACTGAAGCTTTCTTT | CASSAPLGTSNTEAFF